Each of the 19 T cell receptor beta chains below was sequenced from the same sample in a study of blood T cell repertoires in COVID-19. Profiled with immunoSEQ multiplex PCR; TCRdb holds only in-frame clones, not every one. Found here are around 100,000 clones, approximately 91% of them singletons; the top ten hold around 1%. The material sequenced was peripheral blood. These receptors were taken from a man between 60 and 75 years old with acute or convalescent COVID-19.

This chain connects TRBV9 to TRBJ2-5, with a possible D match to TRBD1 (5 bases). The CDR3 has 16 residues. CDR1 and CDR2 (germline): SGDLS, YYNGEE. Trimming stripped 1 base from V and 0 bases from J, with 13 bases between. CDR3: CASSVRAGINQETQYF. The CDR3 coding sequence is TGTGCCAGCAGCGTACGGGCAGGGATCAACCAAGAGACCCAGTACTTC.

V gene TRBV12-3 or TRBV12-4 combines with J gene TRBJ1-2; D not certain. This CDR3 has 13 residues. Trimming took off 3 bases at V and 7 bases at J, with 12 bases between the two ends. CDR3 sequence (DNA): TGTGCCAGCAGTTTCGAGGGCCCCAGTGGCTACACCTTC. Translated, it gives CASSFEGPSGYTF.

The chain recombines TRBV10-2 with TRBJ2-3; 7 positions match TRBD1. Germline assignment: CDR1 WSHSY and CDR2 SAAADI. The trim removed 7 bases at V and 6 bases at J, leaving 16 bases unmatched. This CDR3 comprises 16 residues. As DNA, the CDR3 is TGCGCCAGCACTTCAGGGATGGGGCCCAGGGGGGATACGCAGTATTTT. It codes for CASTSGMGPRGDTQYF.

J is TRBJ2-1 and V is TRBV27, with 10 bases that match TRBD2. This CDR3 has 14 amino acids. The germline V gene encodes CDR1 MNHEY and CDR2 SMNVEV (reference sequence). Trimming removed 3 bases from V and 5 bases from J; junction bases left unmatched: 1. The CDR3 DNA reads TGTGCCAGCAGTTTCACTAGCGGGAACAATGAGCAGTTCTTC. Its protein is CASSFTSGNNEQFF.

The gene calls are TRBV14 and TRBJ1-2; D is ambiguous. The CDR3 is made up of 13 amino acids. V was clipped by 1 base and J by 4 bases, with 7 bases between them. Per the germline V gene, CDR1 is SGHDN and CDR2 is FVKESK. The CDR3, as DNA: TGTGCCAGCAGCCAAGCCTACTTCTATGGCTACACCTTC. It specifies CASSQAYFYGYTF.

The chain recombines TRBV7-3 with TRBJ2-1; D is unclear. CDR3 size: 15 residues. V was trimmed by 2 bases and J by 2 bases, leaving 10 bases between them. Looked up from germline, CDR1 is SGHTA and CDR2 is FQGTGA. The CDR3 here is CASSLGGPPYNEQFF. In nucleotides, the CDR3 is TGTGCCAGCAGCTTAGGCGGTCCTCCCTACAATGAGCAGTTCTTC. The full variable domain, in which reference TRBV7-3 and TRBJ2-1 provide the parts outside the CDR3, is GAGVSQTPSNKVTEKGKYVELRCDPISGHTALYWYRQSLGQGPEFLIYFQGTGAADDSGLPNDRFFAVRPEGSVSTLKIQRTERGDSAVYLCASSLGGPPYNEQFFGPGTRLTVL.

This sequence joins TRBV10-3 and TRBJ1-6; possibly TRBD1 for D (6 bases). Deletions cut 3 bases from V and 8 bases from J, with 20 bases between. The V gene's germline CDR1 is ENHRY and CDR2 SYGVKD. There are 17 residues in the CDR3. Here the CDR3 reads CAISDRNRVEEDSPLHF. The CDR3 bases are TGTGCCATCAGTGATCGGAACAGGGTAGAGGAAGATTCACCCCTCCACTTT.

The J gene is TRBJ1-1, the V gene TRBV5-1; possibly TRBD1 for D (6 bases). V was clipped by 4 bases and J by 4 bases, with 17 bases between them. From germline, CDR1 is SGHRS and CDR2 YFSETQ. This CDR3 spans 15 amino acids. The CDR3 loop reads CASSIEGGAGTEAFF. In nucleotides, the CDR3 is TGCGCCAGCAGCATAGAAGGGGGGGCCGGCACTGAAGCTTTCTTT.

V usage is TRBV5-1 and J usage is TRBJ1-1; D is possibly TRBD1 (6 bases). This CDR3 region has 16 residues. Trimming shortened V by 0 bases and J by 0 bases, and 12 bases separated the two germline ends. CDR1 and CDR2 (germline): SGHRS, YFSETQ. The CDR3 sequence is CASSLGQVRMNTEAFF. Written as DNA, the CDR3 is TGCGCCAGCAGCTTGGGACAGGTCAGAATGAACACTGAAGCTTTCTTT.

The chain joins TRBV19 to TRBJ1-2; 8 bases match TRBD1. This CDR3 comprises 14 residues. Germline CDR1 reads LNHDA; CDR2 reads SQIVND (reference sequence). Trimming removed 4 bases from V and 8 bases from J; junction bases left unmatched: 9. This CDR3 is CASSNDRGSGGYTF. As DNA, the CDR3 is TGTGCCAGTAGTAATGACAGGGGTTCGGGCGGCTACACCTTC.

The chain links TRBV10-1 to TRBJ2-5; 12 positions agree with TRBD1. The junction had 9 bases not matched to a gene; V was cut back by 5 bases and J by 5 bases. Germline V gene sequence: CDR1 WNHNN, CDR2 SYGVQD (reference sequence). This CDR3 comprises 16 residues. The CDR3 nucleotides read TGCGCCAGCAGTCCCGGGACAGGGGGCCTGGAGGAGACCCAGTACTTC. Translated: CASSPGTGGLEETQYF.

The V and J genes are TRBV10-2 and TRBJ1-1; D ambiguous. CDR3 size: 15 residues. Germline lookup yields CDR1 WSHSY and CDR2 SAAADI. Trimming took 6 bases from V and 0 from J, leaving 14 bases between them. The CDR3 loop is CASRGTLAMNTEAFF. The CDR3 DNA is TGCGCCAGCAGGGGCACACTAGCCATGAACACTGAAGCTTTCTTT.

V usage is TRBV6-6 and J usage is TRBJ2-1; 9 nucleotides align to TRBD2. Unmatched junction bases numbered 5, after V lost 2 bases and J lost 9 bases. Germline values: CDR1 MNHNY, CDR2 SVGAGI (reference sequence). The CDR3 covers 14 residues. CDR3 region: CASSYDGLAFEQFF. CDR3 bases: TGTGCCAGCAGTTACGATGGACTAGCGTTTGAGCAGTTCTTC.

This chain uses TRBV24-1 with TRBJ2-1; tentative D call: TRBD1 (5 bases). The V end lost 7 bases, the J end lost 3 bases, and 12 bases lay between the germline ends. The CDR3 loop spans 14 amino acids. CDR1 is KGHDR and CDR2 is SFDVKD in the germline V gene. The CDR3 coding sequence is TGTGCCACCAGAGACGATCAGGGCTACAATGAGCAGTTCTTC. Protein product: CATRDDQGYNEQFF.

This sequence joins TRBV5-1 and TRBJ1-6, with 7 bases aligning to TRBD1. The CDR3 spans 15 residues. Germline V gene data show CDR1 as SGHRS and CDR2 as YFSETQ. V shed 0 bases, J shed 7 bases, and the junction held 4 bases outside the gene matches. The DNA for the CDR3 is TGCGCCAGCAGCTTGGGACAGGGATGGAATTCACCCCTCCACTTT. This codes for CASSLGQGWNSPLHF.

This chain links TRBV7-8 with TRBJ1-1, with D maybe TRBD1 (5 bases). Trimming took off 1 base at V and 5 bases at J, with 8 bases between the two ends. The germline V gene encodes CDR1 SGHVS and CDR2 FQNEAQ. The CDR3 has 13 amino acids. For the CDR3, the DNA is TGTGCCAGCAGCTTAGTCCGGGGGACTGAAGCTTTCTTT. It codes for CASSLVRGTEAFF.

V usage is TRBV18 and J usage is TRBJ2-7, with D perhaps matching TRBD1 (6 bases). V was cut by 3 bases and J by 3 bases, with 9 bases left in between. Germline V gene data show CDR1 as KGHSH and CDR2 as LQKENI. CDR3 length equals 13 residues. DNA for the CDR3: TGTGCCAGCTCACCGACAGGATACTACGAGCAGTACGTC. This gives the protein CASSPTGYYEQYV.

CDR3 sequence: CATSREGLAGNEQFF. CDR3 nucleotide sequence: TGTGCCACCAGCAGAGAGGGGCTAGCGGGAAATGAGCAGTTCTTC. The gene calls are TRBV15 and TRBJ2-1; 9 bases are shared with TRBD2. CDR3 length: 15 residues. The germline V gene encodes CDR1 LNHNV and CDR2 YYDKDF (reference sequence). The V gene end was trimmed by 0 bases and the J gene end by 7 bases; junction bases not matched to a gene: 4.

This clone was seen a few times. The chain carries TRBV6-2 or TRBV6-3 and TRBJ1-2; 7 bases fit TRBD1. V shed 0 bases, J shed 4 bases, and the junction held 8 bases outside the gene matches. There are 16 residues in the CDR3. The germline V gene has CDR1 MNHEY and CDR2 SVGEGT. The CDR3 sequence is CASSYSGQLVVYGYTF. The CDR3, as DNA: TGTGCCAGCAGTTACTCGGGACAGCTCGTTGTCTATGGCTACACCTTC.